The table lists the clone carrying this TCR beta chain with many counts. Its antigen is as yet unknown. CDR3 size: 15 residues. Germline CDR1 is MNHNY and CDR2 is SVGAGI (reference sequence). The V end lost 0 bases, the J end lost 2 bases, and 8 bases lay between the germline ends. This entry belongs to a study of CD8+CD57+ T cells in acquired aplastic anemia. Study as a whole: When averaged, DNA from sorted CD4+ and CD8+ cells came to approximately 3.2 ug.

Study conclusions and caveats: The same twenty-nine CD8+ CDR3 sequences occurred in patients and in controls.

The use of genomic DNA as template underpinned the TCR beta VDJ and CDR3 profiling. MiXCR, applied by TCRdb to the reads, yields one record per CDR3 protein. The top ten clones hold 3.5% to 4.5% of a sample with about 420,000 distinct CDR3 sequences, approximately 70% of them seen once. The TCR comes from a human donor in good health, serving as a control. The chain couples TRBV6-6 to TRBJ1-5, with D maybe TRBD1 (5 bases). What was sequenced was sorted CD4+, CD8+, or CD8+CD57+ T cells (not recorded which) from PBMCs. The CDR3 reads CASSYSGGGNQPQHF. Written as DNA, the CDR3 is TGTGCCAGCAGTTACTCGGGAGGGGGCAATCAGCCCCAGCATTTT.